Following are 28 T cell receptor beta chains from one sample sequenced in a study of blood T cell repertoires in COVID-19. Produced via immunoSEQ multiplex PCR; TCRdb's table is partial and in-frame only. Of approximately 65,000 clones listed, about nine tenths are singletons. Sequences were obtained from peripheral blood. The receptors come from a woman aged 18-29 years with acute or convalescent COVID-19.

The rearrangement uses TRBV27 and TRBJ2-3, with 7 bases fitting TRBD2. After removal of 4 bases from V and 4 bases from J, the junction contained 5 bases not matched to a gene. The CDR3 has 14 residues. Looked up from germline, CDR1 is MNHEY and CDR2 is SMNVEV (reference sequence). CDR3 region: CASSWSGGADTQYF. DNA for the CDR3: TGTGCCAGCAGTTGGAGTGGGGGGGCAGATACGCAGTATTTT.

This clone appeared once. The rearrangement uses TRBV28 and TRBJ1-5, with D perhaps TRBD1 (5 bases). V dropped 8 bases and J dropped 2 bases, with 13 bases sitting between them. Germline loops: CDR1 MDHEN, CDR2 SYDVKM. This CDR3 spans 14 amino acids. The CDR3 spells CASWGLRGNQPQHF. CDR3 DNA sequence: TGTGCCAGCTGGGGACTCAGGGGCAATCAGCCCCAGCATTTT.

The V and J genes are TRBV2 and TRBJ2-7, with TRBD2 as a possible D gene (5 bases). The germline gives CDR1 SNHLY, CDR2 FYNNEI. This CDR3 region has 13 residues. The V gene lost 3 bases and the J gene lost 5 bases, with 11 bases spanning the gap. CDR3 DNA: TGTGCCAGCAGTGATCCGGGAAGGGACGAGCAGTACTTC. Its translation is CASSDPGRDEQYF.

This clone occurred once. The rearrangement joins TRBV9 to TRBJ2-1, with TRBD2 matching over 9 bases. Trimming cost V 0 bases and J 5 bases; bases outside gene matches: 3. CDR1 is SGDLS and CDR2 is YYNGEE in the germline V gene. The CDR3 has 15 amino acids. This CDR3 reads CASSVVPSGNNEQFF. In nucleotides, the CDR3 is TGTGCCAGCAGCGTAGTACCTAGCGGGAACAATGAGCAGTTCTTC.

The chain carries TRBV7-2 and TRBJ1-1, with TRBD1 identical over 10 bases. Germline CDR1 and CDR2: SGHTA and FQGNSA. This CDR3 region has 15 residues. Germline trimming cut 5 bases from V and 1 base from J; bases unmatched to any gene: 4. The DNA of the CDR3 is TGTGCCAGCAGCCTGCGGACAGGGGGGAACACTGAAGCTTTCTTT. Its protein product is CASSLRTGGNTEAFF. Full variable domain (rest looked up from reference TRBV7-2 and TRBJ1-1): GAGVSQSPSNKVTEKGKDVELRCDPISGHTALYWYRQSLGQGLEFLIYFQGNSAPDKSGLPSDRFSAERTGGSVSTLTIQRTQQEDSAVYLCASSLRTGGNTEAFFGQGTRLTVV.

This CDR3 reads CASSLAAGELFF. The CDR3 DNA sequence: TGCGCCAGCAGCTTGGCAGCCGGGGAGCTGTTTTTT. This rearrangement joins TRBV5-1 to TRBJ2-2, with D hard to call. Trimming took 0 bases from V and 6 from J, leaving 3 bases between them. There are 12 residues in the CDR3. Germline V gives CDR1 SGHRS, CDR2 YFSETQ.

V and J are TRBV5-6 and TRBJ2-1; the D gene is possibly TRBD1 (5 bases). V lost 4 bases and J 4 bases, leaving 12 bases between the germline ends. This CDR3 has 14 residues. From germline, CDR1 is SGHDT and CDR2 YYEEEE. The CDR3 DNA reads as TGTGCCAGCAGCCTCCCAGGGTTATACAATGAGCAGTTCTTC. Residues: CASSLPGLYNEQFF.

The rearrangement joins TRBV6-2 or TRBV6-3 to TRBJ1-1; D is unclear. V was shortened by 2 bases and J by 6 bases, with 10 bases between the two germline ends. This CDR3 has 13 residues. Looked up from germline, CDR1 is MNHEY and CDR2 is SVGEGT. CDR3 sequence (DNA): TGTGCCAGCAGTTACCGGAGAACGGCTGAAGCTTTCTTT. Translated: CASSYRRTAEAFF.

The chain uses TRBV6-1 and TRBJ1-1; D is uncertain. The CDR3 consists of 13 residues. Germline-derived CDR1 and CDR2 are MNHNS and SASEGT. V was trimmed by 3 bases and J by 3 bases, leaving 8 bases between them. For the CDR3, the DNA is TGTGCCAGCAGTGATGAGCTGTACACTGAAGCTTTCTTT. It encodes CASSDELYTEAFF.

The chain is built from TRBV12-3 or TRBV12-4 and TRBJ1-1; a possible D gene is TRBD1 (5 bases). The CDR3 totals 13 residues. Trimming took off 5 bases at V and 1 base at J, with 8 bases between the two ends. The CDR3 region is CASSRDRNTEAFF. CDR3 nucleotide sequence: TGTGCCAGCAGTCGTGACAGGAACACTGAAGCTTTCTTT.

DNA of the CDR3: TGCAGCGTTGAAGACTGGACTAACGAAAACTACAATGAGCAGTTCTTC. Translated, it gives CSVEDWTNENYNEQFF. The chain joins TRBV29-1 to TRBJ2-1, with D tentatively TRBD2 (6 bases). The germline V gene has CDR1 SQVTM and CDR2 ANQGSEA. Trimming cost V 0 bases and J 3 bases, with 15 bases left between them. This CDR3 spans 16 amino acids.

The CDR3 nucleotides are TGTGCCAGTAGTATATACCTAGCGCCCGCGGAGACCCAGTACTTC. It is translated as CASSIYLAPAETQYF. V usage is TRBV19 and J usage is TRBJ2-5, with D possibly being TRBD2 (6 bases). The V and J ends lost 2 bases and 5 bases respectively, with 15 bases between them. CDR1 is LNHDA, CDR2 SQIVND, per germline (reference sequence). The CDR3 is made up of 15 amino acids.

The rearrangement uses TRBV28 and TRBJ2-4; D unresolved. CDR3 length: 12 amino acids. Trimming left V 5 bases short and J 13 bases short, with 15 bases between. Germline values: CDR1 MDHEN, CDR2 SYDVKM. The DNA for the CDR3 is TGTGCCAGCAGTCCCCCCGAGGCCGGGCAGTACTTC. Translated: CASSPPEAGQYF.

This chain joins TRBV19 and TRBJ2-1, with TRBD2 identical over 10 bases. Trimming at V came to 5 bases and at J to 0 bases, leaving 7 bases not matched to a gene. CDR3 length: 17 residues. Germline CDR1 reads LNHDA; CDR2 reads SQIVND (reference sequence). The CDR3 sequence is CASSPRASGSSYNEQFF. For the CDR3, the DNA is TGTGCCAGTAGTCCCCGGGCTAGCGGGAGCTCCTACAATGAGCAGTTCTTC. The full variable domain, in which reference TRBV19 and TRBJ2-1 provide the parts outside the CDR3, is DGGITQSPKYLFRKEGQNVTLSCEQNLNHDAMYWYRQDPGQGLRLIYYSQIVNDFQKGDIAEGYSVSREKKESFPLTVTSAQKNPTAFYLCASSPRASGSSYNEQFFGPGTRLTVL.

This chain uses TRBV7-6 with TRBJ2-2; D is undetermined. Germline V gene lookup returns CDR1 SGHVS and CDR2 FNYEAQ. Trimming stripped 3 bases from V and 7 bases from J, with 3 bases between. The CDR3 runs 11 residues. The CDR3 bases are TGTGCCAGCAGCTTGCGCGGGGAGCTGTTTTTT. This codes for CASSLRGELFF.

The chain couples TRBV19 to TRBJ1-5, with D hard to call. The CDR3 has 14 amino acids. The ends were cut back, 4 bases at V and 3 bases at J, with 10 bases in the middle. The germline gives CDR1 LNHDA, CDR2 SQIVND (reference sequence). CDR3 nucleotide sequence: TGTGCCAGTAGTACCGGGGTGCTCAATCAGCCCCAGCATTTT. Protein sequence: CASSTGVLNQPQHF.

The chain combines TRBV3-1 (or the pseudogene TRBV3-2) with TRBJ1-2; D is unresolved. Germline lookup yields CDR1 LGHDT and CDR2 YNNKEL (reference sequence). CDR3 size: 14 residues. Trimming took off 0 bases at V and 4 bases at J, with 9 bases between the two ends. The CDR3, as DNA: TGTGCCAGCAGCCAAGATCTTTCAGTCTATGGCTACACCTTC. This sequence encodes CASSQDLSVYGYTF.

The CDR3 loop is CASSQDRVYEQYF. The CDR3 region has the DNA TGCGCCAGCAGCCAAGATCGAGTCTACGAGCAGTACTTC. The chain couples TRBV4-1 to TRBJ2-7; no reliable D call. The germline CDR1 and CDR2 sequences are MGHRA and YSYEKL. The CDR3 runs to 13 residues. The germline V and J ends were trimmed by 0 bases and 3 bases, with 6 bases remaining between them.

In DNA form, the CDR3 reads TGTGCCAGCAGCGGAGGGGTGGGACTAGTTGGGGAGACCCAGTACTTC. Protein: CASSGGVGLVGETQYF. V and J are TRBV9 and TRBJ2-5; 8 positions agree with TRBD2. V lost 3 bases and J lost 5; bases outside the gene matches: 12. The CDR3 has 16 amino acids. In germline, CDR1 is SGDLS, CDR2 YYNGEE.

CDR3 residues: CASSSRTGQETQYF. For the CDR3, the DNA is TGTGCCAGCAGCTCCAGGACAGGCCAGGAGACCCAGTACTTC. J is TRBJ2-5 and V is TRBV7-2, with 7 bases matching TRBD1. J lost 5 bases, V lost 4 bases, and 7 bases had no gene match. CDR1 and CDR2 (germline): SGHTA, FQGNSA. There are 14 residues in the CDR3. The variable domain in full, completed from reference TRBV7-2 and TRBJ2-5, reads GAGVSQSPSNKVTEKGKDVELRCDPISGHTALYWYRQSLGQGLEFLIYFQGNSAPDKSGLPSDRFSAERTGGSVSTLTIQRTQQEDSAVYLCASSSRTGQETQYFGPGTRLLVL.

The chain joins TRBV28 to TRBJ2-1; 10 bases are shared with TRBD2. From germline, CDR1 is MDHEN and CDR2 SYDVKM. CDR3 length: 17 amino acids. With 2 bases clipped from V and 3 bases from J, the junction kept 7 bases outside the gene matches. The CDR3 sequence: CASSLETSGEFYNEQFF. DNA for the CDR3: TGTGCCAGCAGTTTAGAAACTAGCGGGGAGTTCTACAATGAGCAGTTCTTC.

The J gene is TRBJ2-3, the V gene TRBV11-2; D perhaps matches TRBD2 (5 bases). In germline, CDR1 is SGHAT, CDR2 FQNNGV. The CDR3 spans 13 residues. Trimming removed 0 bases at V and 5 bases at J, with 6 bases between. The chain's CDR3 is CASSLESGDTQYF. The CDR3 DNA is TGTGCCAGCAGCTTAGAAAGCGGAGATACGCAGTATTTT. Using reference TRBV11-2 and TRBJ2-3 for the parts outside the CDR3, the full variable domain is EAGVAQSPRYKIIEKRQSVAFWCNPISGHATLYWYQQILGQGPKLLIQFQNNGVVDDSQLPKDRFSAERLKGVDSTLKIQPAKLEDSAVYLCASSLESGDTQYFGPGTRLTVL.

The rearrangement joins TRBV5-8 to TRBJ2-7; D might be TRBD1 (5 bases). Per germline, CDR1 SGHTS and CDR2 YDEGEE. This CDR3 spans 15 amino acids. With 0 bases removed from V and 3 bases from J, the gap between germline ends came to 13 bases. CDR3 protein: CASSLAGSGLYEQYF. In DNA, the CDR3 is TGTGCCAGCAGCTTGGCAGGGTCAGGGCTCTACGAGCAGTACTTC.

This clone was found a few times. The chain employs TRBV4-3 and TRBJ2-7; weak D call: TRBD2 (5 bases). The CDR3 is 16 residues long. V was clipped by 0 bases and J by 1 base, with 13 bases between them. CDR1 and CDR2 (germline): LGHNA, YSLEER. The CDR3 DNA follows: TGCGCCAGCAGCCAAGATATAGCAACGGGGTCCTACGAGCAGTACTTC. Translating gives CASSQDIATGSYEQYF.

The V and J genes are TRBV10-3 and TRBJ1-2; TRBD1 aligns across 8 bases. The CDR3 runs 14 residues. The germline V gene encodes CDR1 ENHRY and CDR2 SYGVKD. Trimming took 2 bases from V and 7 from J; bases not matched to a gene: 6. The CDR3 protein is CAISEGTGQGGYTF. The CDR3 nucleotides read TGTGCCATCAGTGAGGGGACAGGCCAAGGTGGCTACACCTTC.

The gene calls are TRBV6-5 and TRBJ1-4; D gene unclear. The V gene's germline CDR1 is MNHEY and CDR2 SVGAGI. The CDR3 extends over 15 amino acids. Trimming pared 0 bases from V and 3 bases from J, leaving 8 bases between. The DNA for the CDR3 is TGTGCCAGCAGTTACTCGTGGTCGGCTAATGAAAAACTGTTTTTT. Its translation: CASSYSWSANEKLFF.

This clone was seen only once. The gene calls are TRBV5-6 and TRBJ2-6, with D unclear. Trimming removed 0 bases at V and 2 bases at J, with 12 bases between. Germline values: CDR1 SGHDT, CDR2 YYEEEE. This CDR3 is 17 amino acids long. The CDR3 reads CASSLGAVKAGANVLTF. The CDR3 bases are TGTGCCAGCAGCTTGGGAGCTGTGAAAGCTGGGGCCAACGTCCTGACTTTC.

This chain connects TRBV7-6 to TRBJ2-3; no clear D. The CDR3 sequence is 12 residues long. V lost 2 bases to trimming and J lost 5 bases, with 5 bases between them. CDR1 and CDR2 (germline): SGHVS, FNYEAQ. The CDR3 nucleotides read TGTGCCAGCAGCTTATCGGGAGATACGCAGTATTTT. It translates to CASSLSGDTQYF.